What follows are 27 T cell receptor beta chains derived from one specimen sequenced in a study of identical twins. TCRdb processed the 5' RACE reads anew with MiXCR; each CDR3 protein has one entry. The sample records 300,000 to 400,000 distinct CDR3 sequences, 9% to 15% being singletons. These data also featured in a second study, about yellow fever vaccine responses in identical twins.

Sequencing was performed on CD8+ T cells sorted from blood. These receptors were collected from a woman aged 18-29 years in good health.

The chain has TRBV19 and TRBJ2-2; D unresolved. The CDR3 has 11 residues. V was clipped by 10 bases and J by 3 bases, with 6 bases between them. Germline values: CDR1 LNHDA, CDR2 SQIVND (reference sequence). CDR3 sequence reads: CATTYTGELFF. CDR3 in DNA: TGTGCCACCACCTACACCGGGGAGCTGTTTTTT.

This clonotype was observed a few times. The V and J genes are TRBV7-6 and TRBJ2-3; possible D gene TRBD1, 5 bases. Deletions cut 5 bases from V and 5 bases from J, with 17 bases between. The CDR3 length is 15 residues. CDR1 is SGHVS and CDR2 is FNYEAQ in the germline V gene. This chain's CDR3 is CASSGAGPPGDTQYF. CDR3 sequence (DNA): TGTGCCAGCAGCGGGGCCGGGCCCCCGGGAGATACGCAGTATTTT.

This clonotype was counted between two and nine times. V usage is TRBV27 and J usage is TRBJ2-5; TRBD2 is a possible D gene (5 bases). Germline V gene sequence: CDR1 MNHEY, CDR2 SMNVEV (reference sequence). Trimming cost V 5 bases and J 4 bases, with 14 bases left between them. The CDR3 contains 14 residues. The CDR3 sequence: CASSPSQRRETQYF. In nucleotides, the CDR3 is TGTGCCAGCAGTCCCTCACAGCGGAGAGAGACCCAGTACTTC.

This rearrangement joins TRBV9 to TRBJ2-1; 10 bases line up with TRBD2. There are 16 residues in the CDR3. CDR1 and CDR2 (germline): SGDLS, YYNGEE. Losses at the gene ends were 4 bases for V and 3 bases for J; bases not matched to a gene: 7. This CDR3 is CASSPSSGGVYNEQFF. The CDR3 nucleotides are TGTGCCAGCAGCCCCTCTAGCGGGGGAGTCTACAATGAGCAGTTCTTC.

This chain joins TRBV12-3 or TRBV12-4 and TRBJ2-3; no definite D call. The germline V and J ends were trimmed by 6 bases and 5 bases, with 9 bases remaining between them. The CDR3 covers 12 residues. CDR3: CASSQLGDTQYF. For the CDR3, the DNA is TGTGCCAGCAGCCAGCTGGGAGATACGCAGTATTTT.

This clonotype was detected a few times. This chain links TRBV2 with TRBJ2-7, with D hard to call. Trimming pared 3 bases from V and 2 bases from J, leaving 2 bases between. Germline V lookup: CDR1 SNHLY, CDR2 FYNNEI. CDR3 length: 11 residues. CDR3 sequence (DNA): TGTGCCAGCAGTGATGCCTACGAGCAGTACGTC. This sequence encodes CASSDAYEQYV.

This clonotype was found a few times. V usage is TRBV20-1 and J usage is TRBJ2-7, with 9 bases that match TRBD1. The germline V gene has CDR1 DFQATT and CDR2 SNEGSKA (reference sequence). The CDR3 is 13 residues long. V shed 3 bases and J 5 bases; nucleotides not matched to a gene: 5. For the CDR3, the DNA is TGCAGTGCTAGGGGGGACAGGGCCCACGAGCAGTACTTC. Translation gives CSARGDRAHEQYF.

This clonotype was recorded a few times. The chain carries TRBV2 and TRBJ2-1, with 9 bases aligning to TRBD1. Germline V gene sequence: CDR1 SNHLY, CDR2 FYNNEI. This CDR3 spans 15 amino acids. Unmatched junction bases numbered 8, after V lost 7 bases and J lost 4 bases. CDR3 in amino acids: CASTTGQGLYNEQFF. As DNA, the CDR3 is TGTGCCAGCACCACAGGACAGGGGCTTTACAATGAGCAGTTCTTC.

This clonotype has a handful of counts. This sequence joins TRBV29-1 and TRBJ2-1; TRBD2 agrees at 8 bases. Germline loops: CDR1 SQVTM, CDR2 ANQGSEA. The CDR3 covers 13 residues. J lost 4 bases, V lost 4 bases, and 3 bases had no gene match. The chain's CDR3 is CSVGSGAYNEQFF. Here the CDR3 DNA reads TGCAGCGTTGGTAGCGGGGCGTACAATGAGCAGTTCTTC.

A few counts support this clonotype. This rearrangement joins TRBV12-3 or TRBV12-4 to TRBJ2-2; TRBD1 aligns across 7 bases. J gave up 4 bases and V 6 bases, and 8 bases lay outside the gene matches. CDR3 size: 15 residues. The CDR3 sequence: CASRTGFGPTGELFF. In DNA form, the CDR3 reads TGTGCCAGCAGGACAGGGTTTGGACCCACCGGGGAGCTGTTTTTT.

There are a few counts of this clonotype. The chain links TRBV27 to TRBJ2-5; 11 nucleotides agree with TRBD2. With 5 bases clipped from V and 2 bases from J, the junction kept 4 bases outside the gene matches. The length of the CDR3 is 15 residues. Per the germline V gene, CDR1 is MNHEY and CDR2 is SMNVEV (reference sequence). The CDR3 DNA is TGTGCCAGCAGTCCTAGCGGGAGGCCACAAGAGACCCAGTACTTC. Protein product: CASSPSGRPQETQYF.

J is TRBJ1-5 and V is TRBV6-4, with a possible D match to TRBD1 (6 bases). This CDR3 is 14 amino acids long. Germline CDR1 MRHNA, CDR2 SNTAGT. The V and J ends lost 0 bases and 7 bases respectively, with 10 bases between them. CDR3 region: CASSDSIGGQPQHF. The CDR3 nucleotides read TGTGCCAGCAGTGACTCGATAGGGGGACAGCCCCAGCATTTT.

This clonotype occurred a few times. This chain connects TRBV12-3 or TRBV12-4 to TRBJ2-7; 8 bases line up with TRBD1. Trimming removed 10 bases from V and 5 bases from J; junction bases left unmatched: 13. The CDR3 has 14 residues. CDR3: CATARGPSRDEQYF. The CDR3 DNA reads as TGTGCCACCGCCAGGGGGCCGTCGAGGGACGAGCAGTACTTC.

This chain links TRBV6-1 with TRBJ1-2, with a weak D call TRBD1 (5 bases). The V end lost 5 bases, the J end lost 0 bases, and 19 bases lay between the germline ends. This CDR3 comprises 17 residues. The germline V gene has CDR1 MNHNS and CDR2 SASEGT. DNA for the CDR3: TGTGCCAGCAGTCCCCTTGGGACCCCAGCCGCTAACTATGGCTACACCTTC. Amino acid sequence: CASSPLGTPAANYGYTF.

This clonotype was recorded a few times. V and J are TRBV29-1 and TRBJ2-7; D perhaps matches TRBD1 (6 bases). The germline V gene encodes CDR1 SQVTM and CDR2 ANQGSEA. Deletions cut 3 bases from V and 3 bases from J, with 18 bases between. CDR3 size: 15 residues. CDR3 in DNA: TGCAGCGTTGAGCGGACAGTTGAAGGGCTCTACGAGCAGTACGTC. Protein: CSVERTVEGLYEQYV.

The V call is TRBV11-2, the J call TRBJ2-7; possibly TRBD2 for D (5 bases). Germline V gene data show CDR1 as SGHAT and CDR2 as FQNNGV. CDR3 size: 16 residues. The V end lost 1 base, the J end lost 4 bases, and 17 bases lay between the germline ends. For the CDR3, the DNA is TGTGCCAGCAGCTTAGCCTATGGAGCGGAGTGGTACGAGCAGTACTTC. Its protein is CASSLAYGAEWYEQYF.

This rearrangement joins TRBV3-1 to TRBJ2-7, with 13 bases aligning to TRBD2. The germline CDR1 and CDR2 sequences are LGHDT and YNNKEL (reference sequence). V dropped 5 bases and J dropped 0; count of bases not matched to a gene: 13. The CDR3 sequence is 19 residues long. CDR3 bases: TGTGCCAGCAGCGTAGGGGCACTTGGGACTAGCGGGATCTCCTACGAGCAGTACTTC. It yields the protein CASSVGALGTSGISYEQYF.

This clonotype was detected only a few times. This chain connects TRBV2 to TRBJ2-5, with D unresolved. Per the germline V gene, CDR1 is SNHLY and CDR2 is FYNNEI. This CDR3 is built from 12 residues. The V gene lost 5 bases and the J gene lost 7 bases, with 11 bases spanning the gap. The chain's CDR3 is CASSWGTGTQYF. CDR3 coding DNA: TGTGCCAGCAGTTGGGGAACCGGGACCCAGTACTTC.

This clonotype was counted only a few times. The CDR3 sequence is CASIRETQYF. CDR3 nucleotides: TGTGCCAGCATCCGAGAGACCCAGTACTTC. The J gene is TRBJ2-5, the V gene TRBV27; D gene ambiguous. The ends were cut back, 7 bases at V and 4 bases at J, with 4 bases in the middle. The CDR3 sequence is 10 residues long. The germline V gene has CDR1 MNHEY and CDR2 SMNVEV (reference sequence).

The table lists this clonotype with a few counts. The gene calls are TRBV24-1 and TRBJ1-1, with no clear D. Germline assignment: CDR1 KGHDR and CDR2 SFDVKD. The V end lost 4 bases, the J end lost 2 bases, and 7 bases lay between the germline ends. The CDR3 consists of 13 residues. The CDR3 sequence: CATSDHDNTEAFF. DNA of the CDR3: TGTGCCACCAGTGACCACGACAACACTGAAGCTTTCTTT.

In this sample, this clonotype turned up many times. The chain combines TRBV12-3 or TRBV12-4 with TRBJ2-5; 10 nucleotides line up with TRBD1. Losses at the gene ends were 5 bases for V and 4 bases for J; bases not matched to a gene: 7. This CDR3 has 15 amino acids. As DNA, the CDR3 is TGTGCCAGCAGTCCGGGACAGGGGATGTTAGAGACCCAGTACTTC. It is translated as CASSPGQGMLETQYF.

This sequence joins TRBV7-3 and TRBJ2-2; D is unresolved. This CDR3 region has 16 residues. Between the trimmed V and J ends, which lost 3 bases and 0 bases, there was a span of 11 bases. Germline CDR1 and CDR2: SGHTA and FQGTGA. The CDR3 is CASSFMLGANTGELFF. Written as DNA, the CDR3 is TGTGCCAGCAGCTTTATGTTAGGCGCGAACACCGGGGAGCTGTTTTTT.

This clonotype was detected many times. Its ends do not fully match the called genes, so a read error is possible. The chain employs TRBV12-3 or TRBV12-4 and TRBJ2-7; D not resolved. The CDR3 runs 12 residues. CDR3 sequence reads: CASSSFPGVKDF. CDR3 sequence (DNA): TGTGCCAGCAGTTCTTTTCCTGGGGTGAAGGACTTC.

This clonotype was seen a handful of times. The chain uses TRBV27 and TRBJ2-1, with D tentatively TRBD2 (5 bases). Trimming shortened V by 2 bases and J by 8 bases, and 10 bases separated the two germline ends. Germline CDR1 MNHEY, CDR2 SMNVEV (reference sequence). The CDR3 spans 13 residues. DNA for the CDR3: TGTGCCAGCAGTTTAACCCCTAGCTATGAGCAGTTCTTC. Its protein product is CASSLTPSYEQFF.

This clonotype has ten or more counts. The chain couples TRBV15 to TRBJ2-7; D is ambiguous. Trimming removed 4 bases from V and 3 bases from J, with 10 bases in between. The CDR3 length is 13 residues. The germline CDR1 and CDR2 sequences are LNHNV and YYDKDF (reference sequence). The CDR3 loop reads CATSMDPIYEQYF. CDR3 nucleotides: TGTGCCACCAGCATGGACCCGATCTACGAGCAGTACTTC.

The V call is TRBV7-9, the J call TRBJ2-4, with D tentatively TRBD1 (6 bases). Germline V gene lookup returns CDR1 SEHNR and CDR2 FQNEAQ (reference sequence). The CDR3 sequence is 19 residues long. V dropped 4 bases and J dropped 0 bases, with 22 bases sitting between them. The CDR3 loop is CASSSGQTTPELAKNIQYF. The DNA of the CDR3 is TGTGCCAGCAGCTCCGGACAGACCACTCCTGAACTAGCCAAAAACATTCAGTACTTC.

This clonotype occurred a few times. The chain uses TRBV4-1 and TRBJ1-1; D not certain. The CDR3 has 13 amino acids. Germline V CDR1 and CDR2: MGHRA, YSYEKL. V dropped 4 bases and J dropped 6 bases, with 12 bases sitting between them. CDR3 nucleotides: TGCGCCAGCAGCCGTCATAGTAACTCTGAAGCTTTCTTT. Protein: CASSRHSNSEAFF.